The sample holds many counts of the clone carrying this T cell receptor beta chain. Its antigen remains unidentified. The TCRbeta library incorporated unique molecular identifiers. TCRdb reanalysed the PCR reads using MiXCR and keeps one entry per CDR3 protein. This sample has around 190,000 distinct CDR3 sequences, with approximately 7% found just once. This sample is part of a study of T-cell reconstitution after alpha-beta-depleted transplantation in children. Study outcomes and limitations: A year had passed since transplant, and T-cell counts and diversity by then came mostly from newly produced T cells. Certain patients had high TCRbeta diversity at day 60, and it came from recipient T cells and thymic progenitors that survived. In patients about two months after transplant, alpha-beta T cells reportedly arose from several hundred expanded graft clones.

The CDR3 length is 16 residues. The germline V gene has CDR1 MNHEY and CDR2 SVGAGI. Trimming left V 6 bases short and J 3 bases short, with 19 bases between. This clonotype was obtained from a boy between 2 and 10 years old with acute lymphoblastic leukemia, due to receive a stem cell transplant. This specimen was PBMCs, taken before TCRalphabeta/CD19-depleted stem cell transplant. The chain joins TRBV6-5 to TRBJ2-3; either TRBD1 or TRBD2 may fit D (5 bases each). The CDR3 loop reads CASSRGAVLGTDTQYF. The DNA for the CDR3 is TGTGCCAGCAGCCGAGGGGCAGTTTTGGGTACAGATACGCAGTATTTT.